Given below is one TCR beta chain in context. This likely comes from a read error, as the CDR3 has no conserved phenylalanine or tryptophan at its end. CDR1 GTSNPN and CDR2 SVGIG come from the germline V gene (reference sequence). V was cut by 0 bases and J by 3 bases, with 14 bases left in between. This CDR3 comprises 15 residues. The sample belongs to a study of regulatory T cells in long-lasting Graves disease. For TCR beta, libraries came from iRepertoire HTBI primers and Arm-PCR of CDR3 regions. From the multiplex PCR reads, TCRdb called clonotypes with MiXCR, one entry per CDR3 protein. The sample has about 560,000 distinct CDR3 sequences; 16% are singletons. Described time point: newly diagnosed GD, antithyroid drugs for less than 3 months. Construction of the TCR library relied on RNA isolated from PBMCs. These same data were also listed under a study on T cells in Graves' hyperthyroidism and ophthalmopathy.

Sequences were derived from peripheral blood mononuclear cells (PBMCs), sampled at new diagnosis, from a patient treated with antithyroid drugs. The clonotype comes from a man younger than 35 with Graves disease. The chain employs TRBV30 and TRBJ1-1, with no clear D. The CDR3 sequence: CAWSVSGPLDTEAFL. The CDR3 DNA reads as TGTGCCTGGAGTGTATCCGGTCCCCTCGACACTGAAGCTTTCCTT.